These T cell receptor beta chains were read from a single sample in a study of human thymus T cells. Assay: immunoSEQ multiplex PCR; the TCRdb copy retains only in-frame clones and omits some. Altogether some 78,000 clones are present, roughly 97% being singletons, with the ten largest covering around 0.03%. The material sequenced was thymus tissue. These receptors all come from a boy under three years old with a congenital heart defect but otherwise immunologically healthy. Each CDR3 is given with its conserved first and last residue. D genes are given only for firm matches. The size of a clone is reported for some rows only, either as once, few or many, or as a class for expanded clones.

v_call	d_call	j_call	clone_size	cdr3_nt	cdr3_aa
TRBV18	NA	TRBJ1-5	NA	TGTGCCAGCTCACCTACATACAGAAACGAGAGCAATCAGCCCCAGCATTTT	CASSPTYRNESNQPQHF
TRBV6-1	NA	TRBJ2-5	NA	TGTGCCAGCAGTGAAAGGTGGGGTCCGAGTGACCAGTACTTC	CASSERWGPSDQYF
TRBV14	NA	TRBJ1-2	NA	TGTGCCAGCAGCCAAGAGAGGGGGTTCGATGGCTACACCTTC	CASSQERGFDGYTF
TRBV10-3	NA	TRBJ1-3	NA	TGTGCCATCAGTGAGGCCAGGATCGGCTCTGGAAACACCATATATTTT	CAISEARIGSGNTIYF
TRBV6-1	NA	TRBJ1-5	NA	TGTGCCAGCAGTGAACACCTTGGGGCAGGTCTGCCCCAGCATTTT	CASSEHLGAGLPQHF
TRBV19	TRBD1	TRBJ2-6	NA	TGTGCCAGTAGTCCCTGGACAGGTCCCCCAAAGAGCTCTGGGGCCAACGTCCTGACTTTC	CASSPWTGPPKSSGANVLTF
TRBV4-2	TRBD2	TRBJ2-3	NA	TGTGCCAGCAGCCGGAATCTAGCGGGGACCCACACAGATACGCAGTATTTT	CASSRNLAGTHTDTQYF
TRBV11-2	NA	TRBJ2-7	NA	TGTGCCAGCAGCTGCCCCGGACGGACGAAGACCCACGAGCAGTACTTC	CASSCPGRTKTHEQYF
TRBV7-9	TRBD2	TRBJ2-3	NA	TGTGCCAGCAGCTCGGGACTAGCGGCAGCTAGCACAGATACGCAGTATTTT	CASSSGLAAASTDTQYF
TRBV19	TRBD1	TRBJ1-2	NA	TGTGCCAGTAGTATGGGGACAGGTTGCCACGCTGCTAACTATGGCTACACCTTC	CASSMGTGCHAANYGYTF
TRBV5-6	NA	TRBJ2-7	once	TGTGCCAGCAGCTTCCCCGAGGGGCTCTCCTACGAGCAGTACTTC	CASSFPEGLSYEQYF
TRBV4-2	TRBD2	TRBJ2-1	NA	TGTGCCAGCAGCCAGCCGGGGGGACCCATCTACAATGAGCAGTTCTTC	CASSQPGGPIYNEQFF
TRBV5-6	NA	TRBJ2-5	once	TGTGCCAGCAGCTGTAGCTGGCAAGAGACCCAGTACTTC	CASSCSWQETQYF
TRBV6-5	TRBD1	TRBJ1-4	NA	TGTGCCAGCAGCGGGACAGGGGGCGGTGAAAAACTGTTTTTT	CASSGTGGGEKLFF
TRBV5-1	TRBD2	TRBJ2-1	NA	TGCGCCAGCAGCTTGGTCGGTATTTACCCTAGCGGGCGAACCTACAATGAGCAGTTCTTC	CASSLVGIYPSGRTYNEQFF
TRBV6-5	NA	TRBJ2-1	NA	TGTGCCACCGCTGGGTACATGAATGAGCAGTTCTTC	CATAGYMNEQFF
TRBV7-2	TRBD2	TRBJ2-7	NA	TGTGCCAGCAGCGAGAACCTCAGCGGGAGGAGGGAGCAGTACTTC	CASSENLSGRREQYF
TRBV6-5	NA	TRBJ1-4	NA	TGTGCCAGCAGGGCACAACAGTTCGATGAAAAACTGTTTTTT	CASRAQQFDEKLFF
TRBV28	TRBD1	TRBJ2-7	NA	TGTGCCAGCAGCCTCAGGGGGCGGGAGCAGTACTTC	CASSLRGREQYF
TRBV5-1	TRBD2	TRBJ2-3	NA	TGCGCCAGCAGCTTGGCTAGCGGGGGCCCTGTCACAGATACGCAGTATTTT	CASSLASGGPVTDTQYF
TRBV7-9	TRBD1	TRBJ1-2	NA	TGTGCCAGCAGCCCAGGGACAGGGGGAAGGGATGGCTACACCTTC	CASSPGTGGRDGYTF
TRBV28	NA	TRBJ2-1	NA	TGTGCCAGCGCCCTGAGAGCAGGGGTCGACAATGAGCAGTTCTTC	CASALRAGVDNEQFF
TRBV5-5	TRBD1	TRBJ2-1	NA	TGTGCCAGCAGCTCCGACCCAGACAGGGACCATGAGCAGTTCTTC	CASSSDPDRDHEQFF
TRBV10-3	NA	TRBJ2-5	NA	TGTGCCATCAGTGGGGGTCCCGAAACCCAGTACTTC	CAISGGPETQYF
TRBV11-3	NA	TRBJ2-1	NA	TGTGCCAGCAGCTTAGAAGGCGCAGGCTCCTACAATGAGCAGTTCTTC	CASSLEGAGSYNEQFF
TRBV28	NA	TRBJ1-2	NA	TGTGCCAGCAGTCTAATGCCGTGGGGCAGGGGAAGAGAGTATGGCTACACCTTC	CASSLMPWGRGREYGYTF
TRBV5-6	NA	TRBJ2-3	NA	TGTGCCAGCAGCTTGGGCGAGGAGACTCTCACAGATACGCAGTATTTT	CASSLGEETLTDTQYF
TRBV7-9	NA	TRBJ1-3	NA	TGTGCCGGCAGCTTCAAGTGGGGAAACACCATATATTTT	CAGSFKWGNTIYF
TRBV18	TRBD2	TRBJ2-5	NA	TGTGCCAGCGCACCGGGACTAGCGGATCAAGAGACCCAGTACTTC	CASAPGLADQETQYF
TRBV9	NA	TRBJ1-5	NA	TGTGCCAGCAGCCCAGGTGGAGGCCTCAATCAGCCCCAGCATTTT	CASSPGGGLNQPQHF
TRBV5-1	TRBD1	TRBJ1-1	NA	TGCGCCAGCAGCCCAGGGGGCACTGAAGCTTTCTTT	CASSPGGTEAFF
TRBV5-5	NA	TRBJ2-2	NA	TGTGCCAGCAGTCCCTCCCAACAGGGCGCCGGGGAGCTGTTTTTT	CASSPSQQGAGELFF
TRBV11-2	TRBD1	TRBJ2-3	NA	TGTGCCAGCAGCTTAGACCATGAGGGCCAGGGGGCTTATACAGATACGCAGTATTTT	CASSLDHEGQGAYTDTQYF
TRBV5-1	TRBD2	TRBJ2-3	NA	TGCGCCAGCAGCTTTAAAGCGGGAGGTATTACAGATACGCAGTATTTT	CASSFKAGGITDTQYF
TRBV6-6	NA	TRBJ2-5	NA	TGTGCCAGCAGTTACCGACGGGCCTCCCAAGAGACCCAGTACTTC	CASSYRRASQETQYF
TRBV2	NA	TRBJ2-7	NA	TGTGCCAGCAGTGGAGGAGTGGGGACACCTTTTGAGGAGCAGTACTTC	CASSGGVGTPFEEQYF
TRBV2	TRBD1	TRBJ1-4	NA	TGTGCCAGCACCCCCGACAGGGAATATGAAAAACTGTTTTTT	CASTPDREYEKLFF
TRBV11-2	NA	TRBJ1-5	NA	TGTGCCAGCAGCTTAGATGGGACCCGCAATCAGCCCCAGCATTTT	CASSLDGTRNQPQHF
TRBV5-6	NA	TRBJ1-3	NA	TGTGCCAGCAGCCCCAGGGGATACACCATATATTTT	CASSPRGYTIYF
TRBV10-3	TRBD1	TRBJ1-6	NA	TGTGCCATCAGTGAATACGGCCCGGGACAGGCATATAATTCACCCCTCCACTTT	CAISEYGPGQAYNSPLHF
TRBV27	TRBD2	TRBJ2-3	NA	TGTGCCAGCAGGTGGAGTCCGGGGAGGGGTACAGATACGCAGTATTTT	CASRWSPGRGTDTQYF
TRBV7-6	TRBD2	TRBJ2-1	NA	TGTGCCAGCAGCTTGAAGGGGACTAGCGGGGGGTCTTACAATGAGCAGTTCTTC	CASSLKGTSGGSYNEQFF
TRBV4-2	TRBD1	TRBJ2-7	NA	TGTGCCAGCAGCCAAGCTACGGACAGGGCCTACGAGCAGTACTTC	CASSQATDRAYEQYF
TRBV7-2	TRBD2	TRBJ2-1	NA	TGTGCCAGCAGCTGGCAGATATCGGGACTAGCGGGAGAGTCGAGTGAGCAGTTCTTC	CASSWQISGLAGESSEQFF
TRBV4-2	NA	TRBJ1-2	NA	TGTGCCAGCAGCCACTTTCTCCGGGACGGCTATGGCTACACCTTC	CASSHFLRDGYGYTF
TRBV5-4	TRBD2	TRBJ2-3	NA	TGTGCCAGCAGCTCGGGGCGGCGGGAACTAGCGGGAACAGATACGCAGTATTTT	CASSSGRRELAGTDTQYF
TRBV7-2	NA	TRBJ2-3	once	TGTGCCAGCAGCTTAAAAATCATCCGAACCGGGCATACAGATACGCAGTATTTT	CASSLKIIRTGHTDTQYF
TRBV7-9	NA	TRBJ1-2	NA	TGTGCCAGCAGCTTCTCAGGGGATGGCTACACCTTC	CASSFSGDGYTF
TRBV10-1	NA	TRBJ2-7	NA	TGCGCCAGCCTCCCCGGTGACTCCGCCTACGAGCAGTACTTC	CASLPGDSAYEQYF
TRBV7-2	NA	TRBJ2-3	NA	TGTGCCAGCACGGAACCCGAAAGGACTACAAAAGTGTATTTT	CASTEPERTTKVYF
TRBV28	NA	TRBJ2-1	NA	TGTGCCAGCAGTGTTACCCTATCTGAGCGGGCCAACTCCTACAATGAGCAGTTCTTC	CASSVTLSERANSYNEQFF
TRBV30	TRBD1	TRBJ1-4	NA	TGTGCCTGGAGTGGGGACAGGGGGAGAGGAAAACTGTTTTTT	CAWSGDRGRGKLFF